At least ten counts were recorded for the clone carrying this T cell receptor (beta chain). What it binds is not known. The 5'RACE template-switching step produced TCR cDNA and added a universal primer site and UMIs. One entry per CDR3 protein results from TCRdb running MiXCR on the 5' RACE reads. The repertoire holds some 250,000 distinct CDR3 sequences, with roughly 3.7% as singletons. This sample was taken from a study of T cells after yellow fever vaccination. Study-level findings and limits: Weaker, the secondary response had a peak occurring faster, on day 5 versus 15.

The TCR was taken from a man in his late teens or twenties who received the YFV17D yellow fever vaccine. This specimen consisted of PBMCs, obtained 15 days after the yellow fever booster vaccination.

CDR3 coding DNA: TGCGCCAGCAGCCAATCTAGACTAGCGGGGTACCAAGAGACCCAGTACTTC. Its translation is CASSQSRLAGYQETQYF. The V and J genes are TRBV5-1 and TRBJ2-5; 11 bases agree with TRBD2. The CDR3 length is 17 residues. V trimming: 4 bases; J trimming: 0 bases; junction bases outside the gene matches: 8. Germline assignment: CDR1 SGHRS and CDR2 YFSETQ.